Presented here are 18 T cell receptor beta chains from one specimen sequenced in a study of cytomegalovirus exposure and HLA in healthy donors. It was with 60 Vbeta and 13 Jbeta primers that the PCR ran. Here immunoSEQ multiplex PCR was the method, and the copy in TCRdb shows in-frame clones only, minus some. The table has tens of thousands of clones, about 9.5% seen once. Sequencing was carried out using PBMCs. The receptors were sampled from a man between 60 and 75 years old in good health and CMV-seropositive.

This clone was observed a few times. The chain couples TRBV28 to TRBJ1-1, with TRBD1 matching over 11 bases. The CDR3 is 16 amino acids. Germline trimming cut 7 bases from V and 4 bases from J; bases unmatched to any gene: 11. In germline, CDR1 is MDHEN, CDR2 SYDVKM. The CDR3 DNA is TGTGCCAGCAAACTTTATACCGGGACAGGGGGCACTGAAGCTTTCTTT. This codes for CASKLYTGTGGTEAFF. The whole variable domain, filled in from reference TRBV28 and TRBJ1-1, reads DVKVTQSSRYLVKRTGEKVFLECVQDMDHENMFWYRQDPGLGLRLIYFSYDVKMKEKGDIPEGYSVSREKKERFSLILESASTNQTSMYLCASKLYTGTGGTEAFFGQGTRLTVV.

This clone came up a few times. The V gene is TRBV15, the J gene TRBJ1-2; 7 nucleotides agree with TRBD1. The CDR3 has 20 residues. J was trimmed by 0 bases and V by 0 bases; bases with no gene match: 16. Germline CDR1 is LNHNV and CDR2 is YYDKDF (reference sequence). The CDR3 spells CATSREGGGDSYLANYGYTF. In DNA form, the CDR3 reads TGTGCCACCAGCAGAGAAGGAGGAGGGGACAGCTACCTCGCTAACTATGGCTACACCTTC.

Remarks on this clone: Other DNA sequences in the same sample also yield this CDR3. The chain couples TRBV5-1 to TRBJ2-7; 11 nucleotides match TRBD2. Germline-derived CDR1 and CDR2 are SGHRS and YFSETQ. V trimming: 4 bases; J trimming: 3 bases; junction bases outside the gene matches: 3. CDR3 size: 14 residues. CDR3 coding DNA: TGCGCCAGCAGCCCCACTAGCGGGAGCTACGAGCAGTACTTC. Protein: CASSPTSGSYEQYF.

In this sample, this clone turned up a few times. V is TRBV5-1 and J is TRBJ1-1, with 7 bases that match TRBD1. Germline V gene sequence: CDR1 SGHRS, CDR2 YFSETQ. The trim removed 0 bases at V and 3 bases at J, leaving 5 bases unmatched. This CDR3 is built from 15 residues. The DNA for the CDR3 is TGCGCCAGCAGCTTGGACAGGGGTGGGGACACTGAAGCTTTCTTT. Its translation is CASSLDRGGDTEAFF.

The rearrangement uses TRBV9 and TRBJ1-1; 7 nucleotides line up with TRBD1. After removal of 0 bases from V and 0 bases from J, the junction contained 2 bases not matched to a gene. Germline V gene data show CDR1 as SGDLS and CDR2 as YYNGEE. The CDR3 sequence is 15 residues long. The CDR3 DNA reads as TGTGCCAGCAGCGTAGCGGGACAGCTGAACACTGAAGCTTTCTTT. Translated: CASSVAGQLNTEAFF.

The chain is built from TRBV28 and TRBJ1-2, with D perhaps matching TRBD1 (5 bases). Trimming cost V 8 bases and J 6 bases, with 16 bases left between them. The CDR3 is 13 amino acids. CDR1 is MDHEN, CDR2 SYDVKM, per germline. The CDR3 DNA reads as TGTGCCAGCGGGTCCGGGGGGTACGATGGCTACACCTTC. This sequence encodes CASGSGGYDGYTF.

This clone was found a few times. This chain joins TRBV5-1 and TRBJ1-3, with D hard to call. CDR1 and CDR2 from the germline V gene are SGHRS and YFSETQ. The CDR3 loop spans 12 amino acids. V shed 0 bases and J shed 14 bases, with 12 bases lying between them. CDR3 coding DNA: TGCGCCAGCAGCTTGGACCGGAGCCCCTTATATTTT. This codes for CASSLDRSPLYF.

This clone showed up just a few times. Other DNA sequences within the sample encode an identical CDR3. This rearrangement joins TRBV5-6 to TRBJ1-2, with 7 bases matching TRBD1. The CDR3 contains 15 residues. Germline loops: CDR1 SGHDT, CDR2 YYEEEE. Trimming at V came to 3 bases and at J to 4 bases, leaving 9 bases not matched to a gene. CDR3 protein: CASSSQGVIVYGYTF. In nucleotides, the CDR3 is TGTGCCAGCAGCTCCCAGGGGGTTATAGTCTATGGCTACACCTTC.

CDR3 nucleotide sequence: TGTGCCAGCAGGATCACAGGGGAAGATCGGCCCCAGCATTTT. It encodes CASRITGEDRPQHF. The chain joins TRBV28 to TRBJ1-5; 7 nucleotides line up with TRBD1. Germline CDR1 MDHEN, CDR2 SYDVKM. The trim removed 6 bases at V and 9 bases at J, leaving 11 bases unmatched. This CDR3 spans 14 amino acids.

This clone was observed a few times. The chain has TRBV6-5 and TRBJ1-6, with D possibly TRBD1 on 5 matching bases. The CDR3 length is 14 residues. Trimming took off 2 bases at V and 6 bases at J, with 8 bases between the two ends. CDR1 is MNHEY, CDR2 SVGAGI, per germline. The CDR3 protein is CASSYGASNSPLHF. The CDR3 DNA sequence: TGTGCCAGCAGTTACGGGGCCAGTAATTCACCCCTCCACTTT.

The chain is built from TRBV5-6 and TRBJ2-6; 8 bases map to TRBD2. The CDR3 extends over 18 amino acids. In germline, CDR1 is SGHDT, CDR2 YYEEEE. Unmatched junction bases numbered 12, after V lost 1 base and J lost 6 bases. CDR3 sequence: CASSLPAGAQDPANVLTF. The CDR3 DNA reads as TGTGCCAGCAGCTTGCCAGCGGGGGCCCAAGATCCGGCCAACGTCCTGACTTTC.

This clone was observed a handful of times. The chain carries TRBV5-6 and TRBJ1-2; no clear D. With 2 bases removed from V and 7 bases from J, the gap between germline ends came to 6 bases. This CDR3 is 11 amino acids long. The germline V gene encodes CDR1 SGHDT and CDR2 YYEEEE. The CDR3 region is CASSLESGYTF. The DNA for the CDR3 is TGTGCCAGCAGCTTAGAGTCTGGCTACACCTTC.

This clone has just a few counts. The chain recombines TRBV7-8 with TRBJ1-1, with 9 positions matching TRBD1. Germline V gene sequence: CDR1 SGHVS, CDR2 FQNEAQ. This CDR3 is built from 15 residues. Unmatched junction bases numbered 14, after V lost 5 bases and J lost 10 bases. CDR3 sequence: CASSGTGPGALGAFF. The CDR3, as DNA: TGTGCCAGCAGCGGGACAGGGCCCGGGGCACTCGGAGCTTTCTTT.

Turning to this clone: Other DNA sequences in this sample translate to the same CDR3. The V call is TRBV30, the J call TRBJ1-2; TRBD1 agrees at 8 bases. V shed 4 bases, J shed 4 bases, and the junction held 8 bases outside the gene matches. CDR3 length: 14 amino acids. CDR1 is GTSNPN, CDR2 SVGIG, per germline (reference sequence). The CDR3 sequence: CAWIDRGRSYGYTF. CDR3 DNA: TGTGCCTGGATCGACAGGGGAAGAAGCTATGGCTACACCTTC.

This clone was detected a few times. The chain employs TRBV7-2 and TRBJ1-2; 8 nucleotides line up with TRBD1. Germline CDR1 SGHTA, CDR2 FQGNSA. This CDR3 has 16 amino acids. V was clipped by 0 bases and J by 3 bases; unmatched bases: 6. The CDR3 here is CASSLAPGQDDYGYTF. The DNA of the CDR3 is TGTGCCAGCAGCTTAGCCCCGGGACAGGATGACTATGGCTACACCTTC.

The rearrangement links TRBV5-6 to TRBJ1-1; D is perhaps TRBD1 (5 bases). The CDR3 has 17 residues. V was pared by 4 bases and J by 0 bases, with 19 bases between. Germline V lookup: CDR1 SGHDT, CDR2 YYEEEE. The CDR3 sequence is CASSQPLAGPMNTEAFF. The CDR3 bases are TGTGCCAGCAGCCAACCCTTGGCGGGGCCCATGAACACTGAAGCTTTCTTT.

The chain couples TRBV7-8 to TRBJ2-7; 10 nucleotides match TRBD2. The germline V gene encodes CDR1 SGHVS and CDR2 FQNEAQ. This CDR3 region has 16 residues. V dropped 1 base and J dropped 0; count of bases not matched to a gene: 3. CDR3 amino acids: CASSLVASGSSYEQYF. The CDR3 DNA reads TGTGCCAGCAGCTTAGTGGCTAGCGGGAGCTCCTACGAGCAGTACTTC.

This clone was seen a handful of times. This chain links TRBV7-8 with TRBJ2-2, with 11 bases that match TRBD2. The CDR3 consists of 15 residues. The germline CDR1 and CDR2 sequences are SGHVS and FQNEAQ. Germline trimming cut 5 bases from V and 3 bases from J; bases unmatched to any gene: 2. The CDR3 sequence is CASSPSGGYTGELFF. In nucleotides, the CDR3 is TGTGCCAGCAGCCCTAGCGGGGGGTACACCGGGGAGCTGTTTTTT.